These 7 T cell receptor beta chains were sequenced from one sample in a study of glioma-infiltrating T cells after dendritic cell vaccination. This table comes from immunoSEQ multiplex PCR, and its TCRdb copy is limited to in-frame clones, with some not included. The sample lists tens of thousands of clones; under 90% were seen once. The source material was blood, sampled before dendritic cell vaccination. The receptors come from a human donor with glioblastoma.

The V gene is TRBV4-2, the J gene TRBJ2-3, with 8 nucleotides matching TRBD2. Germline CDR1 and CDR2: LGHNA and YNFKEQ. CDR3 length equals 19 residues. After removal of 4 bases from V and 0 bases from J, the junction contained 15 bases not matched to a gene. The DNA for the CDR3 is TGTGCCAGCAGCCGCGAAGTCCGGGGGGGCTATGATAGCACAGATACGCAGTATTTT. It yields the protein CASSREVRGGYDSTDTQYF.

The rearrangement links TRBV29-1 to TRBJ1-1; 9 bases match TRBD1. J lost 5 bases, V lost 7 bases, and 5 bases had no gene match. CDR1 is SQVTM, CDR2 ANQGSEA, per germline. This CDR3 comprises 12 residues. CDR3 residues: CSGGTGRTEAFF. CDR3 nucleotide sequence: TGCAGCGGGGGGACAGGGAGGACTGAAGCTTTCTTT.

This chain links TRBV7-2 with TRBJ2-2, with D possibly being TRBD1 (5 bases). In germline, CDR1 is SGHTA, CDR2 FQGNSA. The ends were cut back, 5 bases at V and 4 bases at J, with 11 bases in the middle. This CDR3 is 14 amino acids long. In nucleotides, the CDR3 is TGTGCCAGCAGCCTCGTCAGGGCCACCGGGGAGCTGTTTTTT. It translates to CASSLVRATGELFF. The whole variable domain, remainder taken from reference TRBV7-2 and TRBJ2-2, is GAGVSQSPSNKVTEKGKDVELRCDPISGHTALYWYRQSLGQGLEFLIYFQGNSAPDKSGLPSDRFSAERTGGSVSTLTIQRTQQEDSAVYLCASSLVRATGELFFGEGSRLTVL.

This sequence joins TRBV7-9 and TRBJ2-7; D remains ambiguous. Germline V gives CDR1 SEHNR, CDR2 FQNEAQ (reference sequence). Trimming cost V 8 bases and J 2 bases, with 13 bases left between them. The CDR3 has 13 residues. In nucleotides, the CDR3 is TGTGCCAGCGGCTGGCAGGCCGCCTACGAGCAGTACTTC. It codes for CASGWQAAYEQYF.

The chain has TRBV10-3 and TRBJ1-1, with D maybe TRBD1 (5 bases). The CDR3 is 16 residues long. V was cut by 3 bases and J by 0 bases, with 14 bases left in between. Germline CDR1 and CDR2: ENHRY and SYGVKD. The CDR3 DNA is TGTGCCATCAGTGACTCAGGGATGGGCATGAACACTGAAGCTTTCTTT. This gives the protein CAISDSGMGMNTEAFF.

The V call is TRBV5-1, the J call TRBJ1-3; TRBD1 matches 9 bases. V dropped 0 bases and J dropped 2; count of bases not matched to a gene: 3. This CDR3 is 16 amino acids long. The V gene's germline CDR1 is SGHRS and CDR2 YFSETQ. CDR3 in DNA: TGCGCCAGCAGCTTGGCGGGACAGGGTACTGGAAACACCATATATTTT. This codes for CASSLAGQGTGNTIYF. Combining the CDR3 with reference TRBV5-1 and TRBJ1-3 gives the whole variable domain KAGVTQTPRYLIKTRGQQVTLSCSPISGHRSVSWYQQTPGQGLQFLFEYFSETQRNKGNFPGRFSGRQFSNSRSEMNVSTLELGDSALYLCASSLAGQGTGNTIYFGEGSWLTVV.

The rearrangement uses TRBV29-1 and TRBJ2-1; D might be TRBD2 (6 bases). The CDR3 has 13 residues. Germline V gene data show CDR1 as SQVTM and CDR2 as ANQGSEA. V lost 6 bases to trimming and J lost 0 bases, with 9 bases between them. CDR3 sequence (DNA): TGCAGCGTCTCCGGGAGCTCCTACAATGAGCAGTTCTTC. Its translation: CSVSGSSYNEQFF.